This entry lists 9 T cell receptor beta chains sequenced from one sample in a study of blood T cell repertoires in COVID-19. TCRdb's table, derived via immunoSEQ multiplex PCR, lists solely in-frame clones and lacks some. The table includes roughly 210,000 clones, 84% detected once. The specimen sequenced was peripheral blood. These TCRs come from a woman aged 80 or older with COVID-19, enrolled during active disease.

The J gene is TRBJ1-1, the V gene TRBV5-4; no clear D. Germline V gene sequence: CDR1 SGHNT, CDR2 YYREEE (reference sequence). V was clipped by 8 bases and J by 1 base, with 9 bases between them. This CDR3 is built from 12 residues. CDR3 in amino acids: CARRLQNTEAFF. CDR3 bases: TGTGCCAGGAGGCTGCAGAACACTGAAGCTTTCTTT.

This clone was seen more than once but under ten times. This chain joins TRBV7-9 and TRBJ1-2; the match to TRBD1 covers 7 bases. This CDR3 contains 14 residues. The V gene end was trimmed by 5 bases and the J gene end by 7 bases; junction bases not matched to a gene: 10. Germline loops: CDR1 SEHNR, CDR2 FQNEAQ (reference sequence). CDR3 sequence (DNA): TGTGCCAGCAGCGCCCAAATGAGGGACAGTGGCTACACCTTC. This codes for CASSAQMRDSGYTF. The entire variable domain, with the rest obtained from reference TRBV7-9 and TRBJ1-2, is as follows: DTGVSQNPRHKITKRGQNVTFRCDPISEHNRLYWYRQTLGQGPEFLTYFQNEAQLEKSRLLSDRFSAERPKGSFSTLEIQRTEQGDSAMYLCASSAQMRDSGYTFGSGTRLTVV.

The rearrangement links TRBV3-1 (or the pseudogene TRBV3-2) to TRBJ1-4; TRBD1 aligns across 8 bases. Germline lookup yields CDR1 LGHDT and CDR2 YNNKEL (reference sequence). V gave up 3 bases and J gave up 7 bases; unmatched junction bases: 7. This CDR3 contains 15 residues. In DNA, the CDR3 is TGTGCCAGCAGCCATCTTTCAGGGGGCAGTGAAAAACTGTTTTTT. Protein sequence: CASSHLSGGSEKLFF.

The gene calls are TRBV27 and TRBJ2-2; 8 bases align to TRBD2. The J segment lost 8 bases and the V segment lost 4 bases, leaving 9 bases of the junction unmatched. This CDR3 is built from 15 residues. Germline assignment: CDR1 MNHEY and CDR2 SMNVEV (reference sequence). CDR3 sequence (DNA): TGTGCCAGCAGTTCCCCATCGGGGGGGCCGGGGGAGCTGTTTTTT. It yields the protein CASSSPSGGPGELFF.

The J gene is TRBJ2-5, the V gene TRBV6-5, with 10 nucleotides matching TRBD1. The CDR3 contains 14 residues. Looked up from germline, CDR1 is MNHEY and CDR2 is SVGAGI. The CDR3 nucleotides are TGTGGGGAGCCGACAGGGGGCCCTGGGGAGACCCAGTACTTC. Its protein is CGEPTGGPGETQYF.

CDR3 region: CASSWGQINSGNTIYF. DNA for the CDR3: TGTGCCAGCAGCTGGGGACAGATAAACTCTGGAAACACCATATATTTT. The chain joins TRBV5-8 to TRBJ1-3; 7 nucleotides align to TRBD1. Germline V gives CDR1 SGHTS, CDR2 YDEGEE. CDR3 length: 16 residues. With V trimmed by 3 bases and J by 0 bases, 6 bases remained unmatched.

The CDR3 spells CASSQDWSRWQGAIGELFF. CDR3 DNA sequence: TGTGCCAGCAGCCAAGATTGGAGTCGGTGGCAGGGGGCTATCGGGGAGCTGTTTTTT. V is TRBV3-1 (or the pseudogene TRBV3-2) and J is TRBJ2-2; 8 nucleotides line up with TRBD1. Trimming at V came to 0 bases and at J to 7 bases, leaving 16 bases not matched to a gene. CDR3 length: 19 residues. Germline V CDR1 and CDR2: LGHDT, YNNKEL (reference sequence).

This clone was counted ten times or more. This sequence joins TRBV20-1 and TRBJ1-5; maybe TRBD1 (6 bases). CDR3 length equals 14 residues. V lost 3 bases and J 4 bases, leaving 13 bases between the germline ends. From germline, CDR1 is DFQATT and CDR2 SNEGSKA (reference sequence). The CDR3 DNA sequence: TGCAGTGCTAGTGATAGACAGGCTAATCAGCCCCAGCATTTT. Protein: CSASDRQANQPQHF.

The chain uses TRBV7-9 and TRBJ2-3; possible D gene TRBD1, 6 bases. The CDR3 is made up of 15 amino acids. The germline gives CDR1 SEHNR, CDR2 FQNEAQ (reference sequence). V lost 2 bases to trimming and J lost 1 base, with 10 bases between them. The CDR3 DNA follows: TGTGCCAGCAGCTTAATGGGGGCGGGCACAGATACGCAGTATTTT. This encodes CASSLMGAGTDTQYF. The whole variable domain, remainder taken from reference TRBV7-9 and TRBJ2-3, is DTGVSQNPRHKITKRGQNVTFRCDPISEHNRLYWYRQTLGQGPEFLTYFQNEAQLEKSRLLSDRFSAERPKGSFSTLEIQRTEQGDSAMYLCASSLMGAGTDTQYFGPGTRLTVL.